A single sample gave rise to the 13 T cell receptor beta chains below, sequenced in a study of Ad26.COV2.S vaccination and SARS-CoV-2 variants. Data came from immunoSEQ multiplex PCR; TCRdb stores just in-frame clones and leaves some out. The sample lists about 350,000 clones; roughly 90% were seen once. Treatment reported: roughly 19 received Ad26.COV2.S at low or high dose, single or two shots; 5 received placebo; per-sample allocation not given. Day 63 following the first vaccine or placebo injection was when the samples were taken. This sample comprised peripheral blood, obtained in a trial of Ad26.COV2.S vaccine versus placebo. The source of these receptors is a person between 18 and 65 years old who received the Ad26.COV2.S COVID-19 vaccine or a placebo.

V usage is TRBV15 and J usage is TRBJ1-4; D gene uncertain. Germline V gene lookup returns CDR1 LNHNV and CDR2 YYDKDF (reference sequence). V was clipped by 3 bases and J by 4 bases, with 3 bases between them. The CDR3 extends over 12 amino acids. As DNA, the CDR3 is TGTGCCACCAGCAGTAATAATGAAAAACTGTTTTTT. Encoded protein: CATSSNNEKLFF. Filled out from reference TRBV15 and TRBJ1-4, the complete variable domain reads DAMVIQNPRYQVTQFGKPVTLSCSQTLNHNVMYWYQQKSSQAPKLLFHYYDKDFNNEADTPDNFQSRRPNTSFCFLDIRSPGLGDTAMYLCATSSNNEKLFFGSGTQLSVL.

The chain combines TRBV28 with TRBJ2-1; D is possibly TRBD2 (6 bases). Trimming removed 4 bases from V and 6 bases from J, with 19 bases in between. Looked up from germline, CDR1 is MDHEN and CDR2 is SYDVKM. The CDR3 is made up of 16 amino acids. The CDR3 bases are TGTGCCAGCAGTTCTCATGGGGGGAGGCCCCTCAATGAGCAGTTCTTC. Encoded protein: CASSSHGGRPLNEQFF.

The chain carries TRBV4-2 and TRBJ2-2, with a possible D match to TRBD2 (6 bases). CDR1 and CDR2 (germline): LGHNA, YNFKEQ. Trimming left V 1 base short and J 0 bases short, with 9 bases between. This CDR3 has 16 residues. In DNA form, the CDR3 reads TGTGCCAGCAGCCAAGTGCAGCGGGCGAACACCGGGGAGCTGTTTTTT. Its protein is CASSQVQRANTGELFF.

This chain uses TRBV28 with TRBJ2-1, with 11 bases that match TRBD1. The CDR3 spans 13 residues. Looked up from germline, CDR1 is MDHEN and CDR2 is SYDVKM. V trimming: 6 bases; J trimming: 6 bases; junction bases outside the gene matches: 1. CDR3 DNA sequence: TGTGCCAGCAGGGGGACAGGGGGCAATGAGCAGTTCTTC. It codes for CASRGTGGNEQFF.

V and J are TRBV5-1 and TRBJ1-4; a possible D gene is TRBD1 (5 bases). Trimming stripped 4 bases from V and 2 bases from J, with 18 bases between. Germline values: CDR1 SGHRS, CDR2 YFSETQ. CDR3 length: 17 residues. CDR3 protein: CASSPGLRRATNEKLFF. For the CDR3, the DNA is TGCGCCAGCAGCCCGGGACTTCGGCGGGCGACTAATGAAAAACTGTTTTTT.

This chain joins TRBV5-6 and TRBJ2-5; D is uncertain. The germline CDR1 and CDR2 sequences are SGHDT and YYEEEE. The V and J ends lost 4 bases and 3 bases respectively, with 4 bases between them. The CDR3 extends over 11 amino acids. This CDR3 reads CASSQKETQYF. CDR3 coding DNA: TGTGCCAGCAGCCAAAAAGAGACCCAGTACTTC.

The gene calls are TRBV2 and TRBJ1-1; a possible D gene is TRBD1 (6 bases). The CDR3 has 15 residues. The germline gives CDR1 SNHLY, CDR2 FYNNEI. V lost 4 bases and J 4 bases, leaving 16 bases between the germline ends. CDR3 residues: CASSALGQGITEAFF. In nucleotides, the CDR3 is TGTGCCAGCAGTGCGCTGGGACAAGGGATCACTGAAGCTTTCTTT.

This chain links TRBV21-1 with TRBJ2-1; the D segment call TRBD2 is taken from the table without a DNA check. TRBV21-1 is termed a pseudogene. CDR3 size: 15 residues. CDR3 in DNA: TGTGCCAGGCTGGGGGGACTAGCGGTTTACAATGAGCAGTTCTTC. Translation: CARLGGLAVYNEQFF.

J is TRBJ2-1 and V is TRBV7-9; 7 bases match TRBD1. This CDR3 comprises 16 residues. J lost 8 bases, V lost 2 bases, and 12 bases had no gene match. Per germline, CDR1 SEHNR and CDR2 FQNEAQ (reference sequence). Written as DNA, the CDR3 is TGTGCCAGCAGCTTAATCGGACAGGTGAGCAGCCATGAGCAGTTCTTC. This sequence encodes CASSLIGQVSSHEQFF.

The gene calls are TRBV19 and TRBJ2-7; maybe TRBD2 (6 bases). Trimming stripped 5 bases from V and 4 bases from J, with 15 bases between. Per germline, CDR1 LNHDA and CDR2 SQIVND (reference sequence). The CDR3 has 14 residues. CDR3: CASSGRDWKYEQYF. In nucleotides, the CDR3 is TGTGCCAGTAGTGGCCGGGACTGGAAATACGAGCAGTACTTC.

The count of this clone is one. The J gene is TRBJ2-7, the V gene TRBV3-1 (or the pseudogene TRBV3-2); TRBD1 aligns across 9 bases. Per germline, CDR1 LGHDT and CDR2 YNNKEL (reference sequence). The CDR3 has 16 amino acids. The V gene end was trimmed by 2 bases and the J gene end by 4 bases; junction bases not matched to a gene: 9. In nucleotides, the CDR3 is TGTGCCAGCAGCCAATGGGGACAGGGAGTGATGTACGAGCAGTACTTC. Translation gives CASSQWGQGVMYEQYF.

This clone was observed a single time. The J gene is TRBJ1-2, the V gene TRBV29-1, with 8 bases lining up with TRBD1. V lost 1 base to trimming and J lost 4 bases; unmatched junction nucleotides: 14. Germline V CDR1 and CDR2: SQVTM, ANQGSEA. This CDR3 is built from 17 residues. The CDR3 protein is CSVEGLDSQGAFYGYTF. Here the CDR3 DNA reads TGCAGCGTTGAAGGGTTGGACAGCCAGGGGGCCTTCTATGGCTACACCTTC.

With respect to this clone: An end of the junction does not agree with germline; a read error may underlie this. The J gene is TRBJ2-2, the V gene TRBV14; D may correspond to TRBD1 or TRBD2 (5 bases each). This CDR3 comprises 14 residues. Germline V gene lookup returns CDR1 SGHDN and CDR2 FVKESK. CDR3 coding DNA: TGTGCCAGCCGGGACCTCCTTAACACGGGGGAGCTGTTTTTT. Amino acid sequence: CASRDLLNTGELFF.